Each of the 21 T cell receptor beta chains below was sequenced from the same sample in a study of cytotoxic CD8 clonotypes in ibrutinib-treated CLL. Sequencing used immunoSEQ multiplex PCR; TCRdb keeps in-frame clones, though not all of them. This repertoire shows roughly 220,000 clones, 60% to 80% found once; its top ten account for about 6%. This material consisted of PBMCs, taken after 12 months of ibrutinib treatment. These receptors all come from a human donor with chronic lymphocytic leukemia.

V and J are TRBV10-1 and TRBJ1-1, with D maybe TRBD1 (5 bases). The length of the CDR3 is 14 residues. Germline values: CDR1 WNHNN, CDR2 SYGVQD (reference sequence). Trimming left V 6 bases short and J 1 base short, with 12 bases between. CDR3 sequence: CASRAGPSNTEAFF. For the CDR3, the DNA is TGCGCCAGCAGGGCGGGACCGTCGAACACTGAAGCTTTCTTT.

This chain joins TRBV30 and TRBJ2-7, with D uncertain. From germline, CDR1 is GTSNPN and CDR2 SVGIG (reference sequence). The V end was cut by 3 bases, the J end by 2 bases, with 8 bases between. The CDR3 is 12 residues long. CDR3 sequence: CAWSPRTYEQYF. The CDR3 bases are TGTGCCTGGAGCCCCAGGACCTACGAGCAGTACTTC.

The chain recombines TRBV28 with TRBJ2-7; TRBD1 agrees at 12 bases. V trimming: 2 bases; J trimming: 4 bases; junction bases outside the gene matches: 6. CDR3 size: 16 residues. CDR1 MDHEN and CDR2 SYDVKM come from the germline V gene. The CDR3 sequence: CASSLAGTGGRYEQYF. The DNA of the CDR3 is TGTGCCAGCAGTTTAGCAGGGACAGGGGGCAGGTACGAGCAGTACTTC.

This rearrangement joins TRBV4-3 to TRBJ2-7; D is unclear. There are 14 residues in the CDR3. Trimming pared 0 bases from V and 3 bases from J, leaving 9 bases between. Germline V gene lookup returns CDR1 LGHNA and CDR2 YSLEER. The CDR3 spells CASSQERFFYEQYF. The CDR3 region has the DNA TGCGCCAGCAGCCAAGAACGGTTCTTCTACGAGCAGTACTTC.

The chain combines TRBV30 with TRBJ1-5; weak D call: TRBD1 (5 bases). This CDR3 has 15 residues. The germline V gene encodes CDR1 GTSNPN and CDR2 SVGIG (reference sequence). Between the trimmed V and J ends, which lost 0 bases and 7 bases, there was a span of 16 bases. CDR3 sequence (DNA): TGTGCCTGGAGTGTATTGGGGCCGGCCCCACAGCCCCAGCATTTT. Translation gives CAWSVLGPAPQPQHF.

The CDR3 DNA reads TGTGCCAGCAGTCATCGGAGATGGTCCTACAATGAGCAGTTCTTC. This encodes CASSHRRWSYNEQFF. The gene calls are TRBV6-5 and TRBJ2-1; D call uncertain. Between the trimmed V and J ends, which lost 5 bases and 1 base, there was a span of 12 bases. The CDR3 is 15 residues long. The germline V gene encodes CDR1 MNHEY and CDR2 SVGAGI.

This clone has just one count. This CDR3 reads CAISATGQSGYTF. CDR3 nucleotide sequence: TGTGCCATCAGTGCAACGGGACAGTCGGGCTACACCTTC. The rearrangement links TRBV10-3 to TRBJ1-2; 7 bases are shared with TRBD1. V lost 4 bases and J lost 8; bases outside the gene matches: 7. Germline CDR1 reads ENHRY; CDR2 reads SYGVKD. CDR3 size: 13 residues.

This clone has a single count. J is TRBJ2-5 and V is TRBV11-3; 12 nucleotides line up with TRBD1. The CDR3 totals 16 residues. The J segment lost 5 bases and the V segment lost 1 base, leaving 5 bases of the junction unmatched. Germline V gene lookup returns CDR1 SGHNT and CDR2 YENEEA. CDR3 loop: CASSLGRDRGLETQYF. CDR3 bases: TGTGCCAGCAGCTTAGGCCGGGACAGGGGGCTGGAGACCCAGTACTTC.

The V call is TRBV6-6, the J call TRBJ2-4; TRBD2 aligns across 8 bases. The CDR3 has 12 amino acids. Germline lookup yields CDR1 MNHNY and CDR2 SVGAGI (reference sequence). J gave up 6 bases and V 10 bases, and 5 bases lay outside the gene matches. The CDR3 bases are TGTGCCATCGCGGGGGGCGTAAACATTCAGTACTTC. Translating gives CAIAGGVNIQYF.

The V gene is TRBV5-3, the J gene TRBJ2-1, with D possibly called TRBD1 or TRBD2 (7 bases each). TRBV5-3 is placed among ORFs of uncertain function. The CDR3 runs 16 residues. Trimming pared 10 bases from V and 6 bases from J, leaving 26 bases between. The CDR3: CAPWEGRWDSSNEQFF. Written as DNA, the CDR3 is TGTGCCCCATGGGAGGGACGGTGGGACAGCTCCAATGAGCAGTTCTTC.

The rearrangement uses TRBV2 and TRBJ1-2; no firm D call. Germline-derived CDR1 and CDR2 are SNHLY and FYNNEI. Trimming took off 7 bases at V and 3 bases at J, with 15 bases between the two ends. The CDR3 is 14 residues long. The CDR3 here is CASKGEATYYGYTF. CDR3 nucleotide sequence: TGTGCCAGCAAAGGAGAGGCCACCTACTATGGCTACACCTTC.

The rearrangement uses TRBV19 and TRBJ1-6; D possibly corresponds to TRBD1 (5 bases). Germline loops: CDR1 LNHDA, CDR2 SQIVND (reference sequence). This CDR3 comprises 14 residues. Deletions cut 5 bases from V and 10 bases from J, with 15 bases between. CDR3 nucleotide sequence: TGTGCCAGTAGTGGACACTTGGGACCGTCACCCCTCCACTTT. Protein: CASSGHLGPSPLHF.

The chain uses TRBV29-1 and TRBJ2-7; D is ambiguous. Trimming cost V 5 bases and J 6 bases, with 8 bases left between them. Germline CDR1 and CDR2: SQVTM and ANQGSEA. CDR3 length: 10 amino acids. This CDR3 is CSVLGAEQYF. As DNA, the CDR3 is TGCAGCGTTCTTGGCGCCGAGCAGTACTTC.

This chain links TRBV9 with TRBJ1-1, with D maybe TRBD1 (5 bases). CDR1 is SGDLS and CDR2 is YYNGEE in the germline V gene. V was clipped by 0 bases and J by 1 base, with 10 bases between them. CDR3 length equals 15 residues. CDR3 sequence reads: CASSVEKGRNTEAFF. CDR3 sequence (DNA): TGTGCCAGCAGCGTAGAAAAGGGGCGGAACACTGAAGCTTTCTTT.

The chain links TRBV19 to TRBJ1-5, with 8 nucleotides matching TRBD1. CDR1 and CDR2 (germline): LNHDA, SQIVND (reference sequence). With V trimmed by 5 bases and J by 2 bases, 8 bases remained unmatched. This CDR3 is built from 16 residues. The CDR3 nucleotides are TGTGCCAGTAGTTCCGACAGGGGAGGCCGCAATCAGCCCCAGCATTTT. Residues: CASSSDRGGRNQPQHF.

The rearrangement uses TRBV5-1 and TRBJ2-5; either TRBD1 or TRBD2 may fit D (6 bases each). Looked up from germline, CDR1 is SGHRS and CDR2 is YFSETQ. V lost 4 bases, J lost 5 bases, and 18 bases lay in between. The CDR3 extends over 15 amino acids. The CDR3 coding sequence is TGCGCCAGCAGCCCCGTATGGGGGGCCCGGGAGACCCAGTACTTC. It translates to CASSPVWGARETQYF.

The chain is built from TRBV9 and TRBJ2-3; the D call may be TRBD1 or TRBD2 (5 bases each). CDR1 and CDR2 (germline): SGDLS, YYNGEE. The V end lost 0 bases, the J end lost 1 base, and 15 bases lay between the germline ends. This CDR3 is built from 17 residues. CDR3 sequence reads: CASSVAEGPQGTDTQYF. As DNA, the CDR3 is TGTGCCAGCAGCGTAGCTGAGGGGCCACAGGGCACAGATACGCAGTATTTT.

CDR3 bases: TGTGCCAGTAGTATAGTGGACGGAGCATTTGAAAAACTGTTTTTT. Encoded protein: CASSIVDGAFEKLFF. This chain uses TRBV19 with TRBJ1-4; D is uncertain. The germline gives CDR1 LNHDA, CDR2 SQIVND (reference sequence). The V end lost 1 base, the J end lost 7 bases, and 13 bases lay between the germline ends. The CDR3 covers 15 residues.

This clone was observed once. This sequence joins TRBV2 and TRBJ1-6; D call uncertain. This CDR3 is 16 amino acids long. The germline gives CDR1 SNHLY, CDR2 FYNNEI. V was clipped by 4 bases and J by 9 bases, with 19 bases between them. CDR3 nucleotide sequence: TGTGCCAGCAGTGGTCTAGGGCAGCTATCGATTTCACCCCTCCACTTT. The encoded protein is CASSGLGQLSISPLHF. Combining the CDR3 with reference TRBV2 and TRBJ1-6 gives the whole variable domain EPEVTQTPSHQVTQMGQEVILRCVPISNHLYFYWYRQILGQKVEFLVSFYNNEISEKSEIFDDQFSVERPDGSNFTLKIRSTKLEDSAMYFCASSGLGQLSISPLHFGNGTRLTVT.

The chain recombines TRBV11-2 with TRBJ2-1, with TRBD2 as a possible D gene (6 bases). The V gene's germline CDR1 is SGHAT and CDR2 FQNNGV. Trimming pared 5 bases from V and 10 bases from J, leaving 15 bases between. This CDR3 region has 13 residues. CDR3 loop: CASSPSLEGEQFF. In nucleotides, the CDR3 is TGTGCCAGCAGCCCTTCACTGGAGGGCGAGCAGTTCTTC. Based on the CDR3 plus reference TRBV11-2 and TRBJ2-1, the full variable domain is EAGVAQSPRYKIIEKRQSVAFWCNPISGHATLYWYQQILGQGPKLLIQFQNNGVVDDSQLPKDRFSAERLKGVDSTLKIQPAKLEDSAVYLCASSPSLEGEQFFGPGTRLTVL.

The gene calls are TRBV19 and TRBJ1-2; D is perhaps TRBD1 (6 bases). The CDR3 totals 15 residues. Trimming took off 2 bases at V and 8 bases at J, with 18 bases between the two ends. Germline V CDR1 and CDR2: LNHDA, SQIVND (reference sequence). CDR3 protein: CASSISPTGTKGYTF. For the CDR3, the DNA is TGTGCCAGTAGTATATCCCCCACAGGGACCAAAGGCTACACCTTC.